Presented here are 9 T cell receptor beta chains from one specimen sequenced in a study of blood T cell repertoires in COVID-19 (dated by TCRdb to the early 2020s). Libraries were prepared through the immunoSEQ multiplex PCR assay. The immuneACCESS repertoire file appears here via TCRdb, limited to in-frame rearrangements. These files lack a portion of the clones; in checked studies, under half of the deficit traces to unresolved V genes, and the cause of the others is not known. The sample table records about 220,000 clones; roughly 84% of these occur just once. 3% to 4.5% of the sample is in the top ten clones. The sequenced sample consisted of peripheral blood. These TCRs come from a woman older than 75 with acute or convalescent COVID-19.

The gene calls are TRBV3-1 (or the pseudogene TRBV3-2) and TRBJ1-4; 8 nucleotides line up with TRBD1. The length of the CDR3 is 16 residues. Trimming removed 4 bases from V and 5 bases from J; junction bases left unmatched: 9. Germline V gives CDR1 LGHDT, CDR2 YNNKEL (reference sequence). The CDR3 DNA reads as TGTGCCAGCAGCCCCGTGGGACAGGTTTGGAATGAAAAACTGTTTTTT. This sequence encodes CASSPVGQVWNEKLFF.

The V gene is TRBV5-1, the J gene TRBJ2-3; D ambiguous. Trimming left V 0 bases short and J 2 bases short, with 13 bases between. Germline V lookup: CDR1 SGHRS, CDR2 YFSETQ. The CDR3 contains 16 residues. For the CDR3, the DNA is TGCGCCAGCAGCTTGGCATTGGGCAGCCCCACAGATACGCAGTATTTT. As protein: CASSLALGSPTDTQYF.

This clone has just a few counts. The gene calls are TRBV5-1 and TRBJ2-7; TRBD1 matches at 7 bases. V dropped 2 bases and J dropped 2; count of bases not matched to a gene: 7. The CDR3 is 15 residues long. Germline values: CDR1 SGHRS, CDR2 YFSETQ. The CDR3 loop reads CASSLSIGTAYEQYF. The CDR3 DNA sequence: TGCGCCAGCAGCTTAAGTATTGGGACAGCCTACGAGCAGTACTTC.

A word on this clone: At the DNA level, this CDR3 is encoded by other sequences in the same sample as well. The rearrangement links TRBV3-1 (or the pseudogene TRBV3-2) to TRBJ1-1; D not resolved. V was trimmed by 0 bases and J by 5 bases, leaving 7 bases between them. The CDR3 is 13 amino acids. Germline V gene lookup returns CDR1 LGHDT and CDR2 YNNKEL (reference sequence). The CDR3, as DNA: TGTGCCAGCAGCCAAGAAGGGAGGACTGAAGCTTTCTTT. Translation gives CASSQEGRTEAFF.

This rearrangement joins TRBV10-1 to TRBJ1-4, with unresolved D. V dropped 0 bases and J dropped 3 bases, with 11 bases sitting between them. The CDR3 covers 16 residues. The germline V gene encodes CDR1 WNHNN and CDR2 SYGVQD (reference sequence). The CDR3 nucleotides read TGCGCCAGCAGTGAGTCCGGTGGTCACCCTAATGAAAAACTGTTTTTT. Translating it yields CASSESGGHPNEKLFF.

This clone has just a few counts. CDR3 bases: TGTGCCAGCAGCGGACGGACAGGGTATGGCACTGAAGCTTTCTTT. It is translated as CASSGRTGYGTEAFF. The gene calls are TRBV21-1 and TRBJ1-1; the D call of TRBD1 is as the table states it, not checked on the DNA. TRBV21-1 is designated a pseudogene. This CDR3 contains 15 residues.

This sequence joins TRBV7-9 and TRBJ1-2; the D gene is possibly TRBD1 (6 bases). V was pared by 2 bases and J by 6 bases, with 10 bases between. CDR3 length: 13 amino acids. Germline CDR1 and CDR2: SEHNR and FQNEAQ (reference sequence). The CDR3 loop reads CASSLRGGHGYTF. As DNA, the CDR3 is TGTGCCAGCAGCTTAAGGGGGGGCCATGGCTACACCTTC.

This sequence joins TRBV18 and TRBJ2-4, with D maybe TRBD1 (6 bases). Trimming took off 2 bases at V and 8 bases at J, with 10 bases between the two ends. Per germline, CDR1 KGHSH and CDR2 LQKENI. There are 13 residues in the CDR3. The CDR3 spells CASSPSQGDIQYF. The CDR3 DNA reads TGTGCCAGCTCACCATCACAGGGAGACATTCAGTACTTC.

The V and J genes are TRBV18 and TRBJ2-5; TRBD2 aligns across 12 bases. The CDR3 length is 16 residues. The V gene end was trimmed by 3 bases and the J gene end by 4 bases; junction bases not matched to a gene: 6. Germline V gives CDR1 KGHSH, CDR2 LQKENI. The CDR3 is CASSPRTSGVGETQYF. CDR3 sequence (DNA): TGTGCCAGCTCACCTAGGACTAGCGGGGTCGGAGAGACCCAGTACTTC.